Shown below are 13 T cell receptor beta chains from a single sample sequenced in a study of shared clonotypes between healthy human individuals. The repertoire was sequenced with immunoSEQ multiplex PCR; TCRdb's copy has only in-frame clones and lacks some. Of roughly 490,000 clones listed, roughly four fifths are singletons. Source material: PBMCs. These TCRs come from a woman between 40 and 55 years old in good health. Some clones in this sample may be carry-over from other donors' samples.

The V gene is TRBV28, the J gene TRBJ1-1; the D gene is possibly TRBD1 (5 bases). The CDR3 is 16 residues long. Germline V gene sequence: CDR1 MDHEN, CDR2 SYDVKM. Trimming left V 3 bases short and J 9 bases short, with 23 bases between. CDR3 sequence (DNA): TGTGCCAGCAGTTTCCCGGGACGAGGGGTGCAGGGTCAAGCTTTCTTT. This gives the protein CASSFPGRGVQGQAFF.

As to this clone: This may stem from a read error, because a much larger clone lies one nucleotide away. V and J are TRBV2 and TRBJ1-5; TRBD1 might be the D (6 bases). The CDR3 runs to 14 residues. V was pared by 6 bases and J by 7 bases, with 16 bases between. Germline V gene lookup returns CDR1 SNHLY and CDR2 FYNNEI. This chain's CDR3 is CASSIQGLAQPQHF. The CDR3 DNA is TGTGCCAGCAGCATACAGGGTTTGGCGCAGCCCCAGCATTTT.

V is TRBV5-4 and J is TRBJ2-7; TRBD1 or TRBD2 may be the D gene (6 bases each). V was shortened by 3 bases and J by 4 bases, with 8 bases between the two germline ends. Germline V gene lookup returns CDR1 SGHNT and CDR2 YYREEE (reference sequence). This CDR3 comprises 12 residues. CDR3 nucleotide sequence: TGTGCCAGCAGCTGGGGGGCTTACGAGCAGTACTTC. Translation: CASSWGAYEQYF.

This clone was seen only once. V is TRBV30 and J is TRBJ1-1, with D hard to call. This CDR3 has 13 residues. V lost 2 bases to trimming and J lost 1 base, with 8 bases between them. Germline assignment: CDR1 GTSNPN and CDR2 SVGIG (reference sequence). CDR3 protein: CAWSKGQNTEAFF. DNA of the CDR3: TGTGCCTGGAGTAAGGGCCAGAACACTGAAGCTTTCTTT.

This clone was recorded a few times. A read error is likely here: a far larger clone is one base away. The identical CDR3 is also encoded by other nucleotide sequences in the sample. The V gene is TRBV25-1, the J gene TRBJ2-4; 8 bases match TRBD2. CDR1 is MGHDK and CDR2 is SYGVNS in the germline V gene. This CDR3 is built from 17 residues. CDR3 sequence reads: CASSGRVAGSAKNIQYF. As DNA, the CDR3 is TGTGCCAGCAGTGGACGGGTAGCGGGATCAGCCAAGAACATTCAGTACTTC.

The DNA for the CDR3 is TGTGCCAGCAGCTTGCTAGAATTAGGGTATGGCTACACCTTC. This gives the protein CASSLLELGYGYTF. The chain uses TRBV5-6 and TRBJ1-2, with D hard to call. Trimming removed 1 base at V and 5 bases at J, with 12 bases between. Germline V gene data show CDR1 as SGHDT and CDR2 as YYEEEE. This CDR3 has 14 residues. Full variable domain (outside the CDR3, taken from reference TRBV5-6 and TRBJ1-2): DAGVTQSPTHLIKTRGQQVTLRCSPKSGHDTVSWYQQALGQGPQFIFQYYEEEERQRGNFPDRFSGHQFPNYSSELNVNALLLGDSALYLCASSLLELGYGYTFGSGTRLTVV.

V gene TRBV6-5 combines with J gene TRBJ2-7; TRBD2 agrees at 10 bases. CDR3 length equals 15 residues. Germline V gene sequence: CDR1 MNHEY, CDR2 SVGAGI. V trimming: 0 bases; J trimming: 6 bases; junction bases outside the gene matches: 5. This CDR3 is CASSYSASGSIEQYF. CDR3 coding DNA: TGTGCCAGCAGTTACTCGGCTAGCGGGAGTATCGAGCAGTACTTC.

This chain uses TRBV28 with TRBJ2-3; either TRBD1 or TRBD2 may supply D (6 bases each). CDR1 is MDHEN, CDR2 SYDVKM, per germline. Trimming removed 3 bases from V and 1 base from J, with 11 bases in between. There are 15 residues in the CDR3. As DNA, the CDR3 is TGTGCCAGCAGTTTCACGGGGGCTCGCACAGATACGCAGTATTTT. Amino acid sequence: CASSFTGARTDTQYF.

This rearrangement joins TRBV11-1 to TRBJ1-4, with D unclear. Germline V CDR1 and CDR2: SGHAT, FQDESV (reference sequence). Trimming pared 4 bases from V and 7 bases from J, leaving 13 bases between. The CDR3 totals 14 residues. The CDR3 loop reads CASSSGVLGEKLFF. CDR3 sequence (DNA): TGTGCCAGCAGCTCCGGGGTTCTCGGTGAAAAACTGTTTTTT.

The CDR3 region is CASSQDTLTLNEKLFF. As DNA, the CDR3 is TGTGCCAGCAGCCAAGATACCCTGACGTTGAATGAAAAACTGTTTTTT. The chain uses TRBV4-2 and TRBJ1-4, with no clear D. The CDR3 covers 16 residues. V was trimmed by 0 bases and J by 5 bases, leaving 13 bases between them. Germline lookup yields CDR1 LGHNA and CDR2 YNFKEQ.

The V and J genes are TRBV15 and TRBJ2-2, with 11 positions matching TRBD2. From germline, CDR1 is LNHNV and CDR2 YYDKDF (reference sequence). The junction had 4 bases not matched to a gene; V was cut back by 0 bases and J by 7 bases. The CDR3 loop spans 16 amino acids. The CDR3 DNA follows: TGTGCCACCAGCAGAGATAGTAGCGGGAGGGTCGGGGAGCTGTTTTTT. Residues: CATSRDSSGRVGELFF.

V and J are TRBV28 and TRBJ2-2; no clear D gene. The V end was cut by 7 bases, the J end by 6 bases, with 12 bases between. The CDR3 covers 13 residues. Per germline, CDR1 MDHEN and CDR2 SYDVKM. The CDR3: CASKVWSPGELFF. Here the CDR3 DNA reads TGTGCCAGCAAGGTGTGGAGTCCCGGGGAGCTGTTTTTT.

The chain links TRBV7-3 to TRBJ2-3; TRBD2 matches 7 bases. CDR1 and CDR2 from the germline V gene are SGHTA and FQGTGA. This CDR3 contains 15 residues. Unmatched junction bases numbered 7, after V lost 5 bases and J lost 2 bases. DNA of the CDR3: TGTGCCAGCAGCCTCGGAGCGGGAAACACAGATACGCAGTATTTT. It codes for CASSLGAGNTDTQYF.